This T cell receptor (beta chain) was sequenced in a study of blood T cell repertoires in COVID-19. TCRdb's table, derived via immunoSEQ multiplex PCR, lists solely in-frame clones and lacks some. The data show about 230,000 clones, approximately 90% seen once. With 4 bases removed from V and 3 bases from J, the gap between germline ends came to 15 bases. CDR3 length equals 15 residues. Germline V gene sequence: CDR1 SGHNT, CDR2 YYREEE (reference sequence). This chain connects TRBV5-4 to TRBJ2-3, with D perhaps matching TRBD2 (5 bases). The sequenced sample was PBMCs or T cells enriched from blood (not recorded which). This clonotype was obtained from a woman aged 40 to 50 with acute COVID-19. This chain's CDR3 is CASSPLAWGTDTQYF. The CDR3 nucleotides are TGTGCCAGCAGCCCCCTAGCCTGGGGAACAGATACGCAGTATTTT.